The source of this TCR beta chain is a study of vaccination effects on CD4 cells after COVID-19 (dated by TCRdb to the early 2020s). Study-level background: Participants received two doses of either the BNT162b2 or the mRNA-1273 mRNA SARS-CoV-2 vaccine. In two convalescent patients, pre-vaccine samples were collected 16 days and one week ahead of the first dose, 142 and 148 days after COVID-19 diagnosis. SARS-CoV-2 spike-specific CD4+ TCR repertoires from before and after mRNA vaccination were compared in COVID-19 convalescent patients and in infection-naive vaccine recipients. The full study included roughly 11 COVID-19 convalescent patients and several SARS-CoV-2-naive healthy vaccine recipients. Cultures from other donors in the study were sequenced with the Oncomine TCR Beta short-read assay on an Illumina iSeq 100. The investigation overall reported the following: For convalescent patients, new clones induced by the vaccine made up most of the post-vaccine spike-reactive repertoire, and these new clones were largely distinct from the clones induced by infection. At late post-vaccination timepoints, both infection-induced and vaccine-induced clones showed marked clonal contraction, consistent with waning T cell responses. The study was limited by a small number of convalescent patients and lacked early post-infection timepoints.

The library relied on the immunoSEQ multiplex PCR assay. DNA from the cultured, isolated CD4+ T cells was subjected to TCR beta CDR3 sequencing. The authors processed their data as follows. Non-productive TCR sequences were removed, reads were trimmed to the CDR3 region, and CDR3s of at least 7 amino acids were retained. Antigen-specific clonotypes were identified using the MANAFEST web app by comparison of expansion in peptide wells against reference cultures. To be called positive, a clone needed expansion at FDR<0.05 compared with the reference and with all other wells, an odds ratio greater than 5, and a frequency greater than 0.1% in two replicate wells. A clonotype was called cross-reactive if it was significantly expanded both in SARS-CoV-2 spike wells and in at least one common cold coronavirus spike condition. Using the stringdist R package, CDR3 similarity was measured by Levenshtein distance, and unrooted trees were constructed with ape in R 3.6.1. TCRdb holds this immuneACCESS table with in-frame rearrangements only. Some clones are missing; in checked studies, unresolved V genes explain under half, and the rest has no known cause. Clone size and the V and J calls come from that table; the DNA yielded D and trimming. The sample records approximately 26,000 clones, roughly 71% of which are singletons. Roughly a sixth of the sample belongs to the ten largest clones.

In the ViraFEST assay, PBMC were stimulated with viral peptide pools, and TCR sequencing was then used to find antigen-specific CD4+ T cell clonotypes based on their expansion. After around ten days of culture, CD4+ T cells were isolated with the EasySep CD4+ T cell isolation kit. Convalescent patients had PCR-confirmed SARS-CoV-2 infection between March and December 2020, before Alpha, Beta and Delta variants emerged in the United States. Around 2 million PBMC per well were cultured in IMDM with about 5.1% human AB serum, around 9.1 IU/ml IL-2 and gentamicin, plus 10 ug/ml peptides. On days 3 and 7, half of the culture medium was replaced with fresh IL-2-containing medium. Unless noted otherwise, every peptide stimulation condition was grown in triplicate wells. Using Ficoll-Paque Plus gradient centrifugation, PBMC were separated from whole blood and then either used fresh or cryopreserved at -140C. The overlapping peptide pools covered the spike proteins of SARS-CoV-2 as well as those of the common cold coronaviruses HCoV-NL63, HCoV-OC43 and HCoV-229E. The QIAamp micro DNA kit was used to extract genomic DNA from the cultured CD4+ T cells.

The junction carries 14 bases between V and J, which are trimmed by 5 bases and 3 bases respectively. Inclusive of the bounding cysteine and phenylalanine, the CDR3 is 14 residues long. This entry keeps only the CDR3 DNA: 42 bases, framed from base 1. Taken from the germline V gene, the CDR1 and CDR2 loops are MNHEY and SVGAGI. About this clone itself: No cognate antigen has been identified for it. Per-base quality was not reported, and no clone a single base away is much larger than it.

The source was CD4+ T cells from PBMCs cultured with SARS-CoV-2 spike peptides, collected before COVID-19 vaccination. Reading the label with the study, this specimen's cell subset or site is: SARS-CoV-2 spike overlapping peptide pool stimulation. The chain uses TRBV6-5 and TRBJ2-7; the D gene remains uncertain. The origin of this receptor is a human donor who had a prior SARS-CoV-2 infection. The CDR3 has the sequence CASSTDGYRYEQYF. The DNA is TGTGCCAGCAGTACCGACGGGTACCGCTACGAGCAGTACTTC.